The entry that follows covers one T cell receptor (beta chain) sequence. Germline V CDR1 and CDR2: MDHEN, SYDVKM. This CDR3 spans 15 amino acids. V was clipped by 9 bases and J by 2 bases; unmatched bases: 8. Method: immunoSEQ multiplex PCR; TCRdb's copy keeps in-frame clones and lacks some. In the table there are 72,000 or so clones, roughly 90% of which are singletons. This sample was included in a study of technical replicates of blood from a few donors. This clonotype originated in a human donor in good health. V is TRBV28 and J is TRBJ2-7; 12 bases are shared with TRBD2. Sequenced material: T cells isolated from PBMCs. CDR3 sequence: CASKQLAGGPYEQYF. The CDR3 nucleotides are TGTGCCAGTAAGCAACTAGCGGGAGGACCCTACGAGCAGTACTTC.